A selection of T cell receptor beta chains follows, all from one sample in a study of blood T cells in healthy people across ages. From the 5' RACE reads, TCRdb called clonotypes with MiXCR, one entry per CDR3 protein. Of 1.5 million to 2 million distinct CDR3 sequences in the sample, around half were seen once. Sequencing input: blood. Source of these receptors: a middle-aged woman in good health. CDR3s leave out the opening cysteine and the closing phenylalanine or tryptophan. A D gene is named only where the DNA matches it firmly. Size tells how often a clone was seen (once, few, many) or the class of an expanded clone, and some rows leave it out.

clone_size j_call cdr3_length v_call d_call cdr3_aa
. TRBJ2-7 12 TRBV20-1 TRBD2 SARVVAGPYEQY
once TRBJ1-3 14 TRBV28 . ASSPPRADDGNTIY
. TRBJ2-6 13 TRBV28 . ASSFVSGGANVLT
. TRBJ2-1 11 TRBV9 . ASSVAWGYEQF
few TRBJ1-4 14 TRBV12-3/TRBV12-4 . ASSLKGRSTNEKLF
. TRBJ2-7 12 TRBV20-1 TRBD2 SATGLDVYYEQY
. TRBJ2-5 11 TRBV9 . ASSAHPQETQY
. TRBJ1-1 11 TRBV27 . ASSLSPLIKAF
. TRBJ2-7 13 TRBV10-3 . AISSTGTLAYEQY
once TRBJ1-6 13 TRBV7-2 TRBD1 ASRETGQEDSPLH
. TRBJ2-7 15 TRBV7-3 TRBD2 ASSPTGSGRDSYEQY
. . 12 TRBV28 . ASSTLASGKTQY
few TRBJ2-1 13 TRBV5-5 . ASSLVRASYNEQF
. TRBJ2-7 10 TRBV2 . ASSELAYEQY
many TRBJ1-2 11 TRBV6-4 . ASSDSDHYGYT
few TRBJ1-2 13 TRBV4-3 TRBD1 ASSQLTGAPYGYT
. TRBJ2-1 15 TRBV5-5 TRBD2 ASSRPGTSGGADEQF
. TRBJ2-1 14 TRBV12-3/TRBV12-4 . ASSFSTGTSDNEQF
. TRBJ1-1 11 TRBV24-1 . ATSGPRGTEAF
few TRBJ2-1 12 TRBV2 . ASSEQGPSSEQF
few TRBJ2-7 10 TRBV20-1 . SARAGATEQY
. TRBJ2-3 14 TRBV15 . ATSRDQGFRTDTQY
few TRBJ2-7 12 TRBV4-2 TRBD2 ASSQAGGMYEQY
. TRBJ2-3 13 TRBV20-1 TRBD2 SARPAGSGGDTQY
. TRBJ1-5 13 TRBV4-1 . ASSQEEQGGQPQH
. TRBJ1-1 12 TRBV12-3/TRBV12-4 . ASRLARVGTEAF
. TRBJ2-1 13 TRBV15 TRBD1 ATREQGSSYNEQF
few TRBJ2-1 12 TRBV29-1 . SVEIPPRVHEQF
. TRBJ1-1 14 TRBV7-8 TRBD1 ASSLAQQGLNTEAF
. TRBJ2-1 13 TRBV7-3 TRBD2 ASSPSGRNYNEQF
few TRBJ1-2 14 TRBV20-1 TRBD1 SARDEKNRGLWGYT
. TRBJ1-4 13 TRBV20-1 . SARGRVVSNEKLF
few TRBJ2-7 9 TRBV6-2/TRBV6-3 . ASSRNWEQY
. . 12 TRBV24-1 . ATSDLRQSGTQY
few TRBJ2-3 14 TRBV7-9 TRBD1 ASSLASGQRTDTQY
. TRBJ1-4 11 TRBV5-1 . ASAAATNEKLF
. TRBJ1-2 14 TRBV28 TRBD1 ASRPLGTGSAYGYT